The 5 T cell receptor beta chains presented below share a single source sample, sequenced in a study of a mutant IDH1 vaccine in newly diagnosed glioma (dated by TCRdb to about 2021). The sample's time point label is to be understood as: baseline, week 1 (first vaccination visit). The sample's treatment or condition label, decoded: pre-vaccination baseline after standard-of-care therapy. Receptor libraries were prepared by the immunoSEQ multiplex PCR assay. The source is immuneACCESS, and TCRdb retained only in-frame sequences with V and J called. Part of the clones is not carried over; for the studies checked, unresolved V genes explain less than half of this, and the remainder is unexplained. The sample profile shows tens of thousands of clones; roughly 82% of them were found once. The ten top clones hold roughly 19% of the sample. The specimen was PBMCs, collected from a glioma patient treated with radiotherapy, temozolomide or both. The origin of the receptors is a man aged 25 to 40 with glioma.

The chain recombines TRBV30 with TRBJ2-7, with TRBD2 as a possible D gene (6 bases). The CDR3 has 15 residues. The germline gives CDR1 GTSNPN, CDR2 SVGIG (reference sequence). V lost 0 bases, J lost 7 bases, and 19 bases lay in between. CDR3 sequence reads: CAWSVKPGTAPEQYF. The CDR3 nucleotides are TGTGCCTGGAGTGTAAAGCCCGGGACTGCCCCAGAGCAGTACTTC.

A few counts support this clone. The CDR3 nucleotides read TGTGCCAGCAGCTTAGACGGGACAACCGAAGCTTTCTTT. It specifies CASSLDGTTEAFF. The chain couples TRBV11-3 to TRBJ1-1, with D possibly being TRBD1 (6 bases). Germline loops: CDR1 SGHNT, CDR2 YENEEA. CDR3 size: 13 residues. V was cut by 0 bases and J by 8 bases, with 10 bases left in between.

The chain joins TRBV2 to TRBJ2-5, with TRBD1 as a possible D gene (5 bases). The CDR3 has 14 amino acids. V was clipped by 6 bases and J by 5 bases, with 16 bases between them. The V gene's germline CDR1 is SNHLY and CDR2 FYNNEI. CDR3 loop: CASRSSRGRETQYF. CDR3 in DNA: TGTGCCAGCAGGAGCTCAAGGGGTAGGGAGACCCAGTACTTC.

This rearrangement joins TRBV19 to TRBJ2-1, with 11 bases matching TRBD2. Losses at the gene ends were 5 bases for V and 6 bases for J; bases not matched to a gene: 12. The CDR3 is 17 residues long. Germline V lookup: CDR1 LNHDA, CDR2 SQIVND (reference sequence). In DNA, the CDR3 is TGTGCCAGTAGTCCCACCCTTACTAGCGGGAGAGGCAATGAGCAGTTCTTC. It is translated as CASSPTLTSGRGNEQFF. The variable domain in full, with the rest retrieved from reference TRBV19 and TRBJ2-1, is DGGITQSPKYLFRKEGQNVTLSCEQNLNHDAMYWYRQDPGQGLRLIYYSQIVNDFQKGDIAEGYSVSREKKESFPLTVTSAQKNPTAFYLCASSPTLTSGRGNEQFFGPGTRLTVL.

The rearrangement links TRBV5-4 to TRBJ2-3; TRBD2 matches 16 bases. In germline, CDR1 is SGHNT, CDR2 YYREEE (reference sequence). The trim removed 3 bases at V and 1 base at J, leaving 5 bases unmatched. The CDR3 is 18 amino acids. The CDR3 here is CASSSGTSGGVGTDTQYF. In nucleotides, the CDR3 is TGTGCCAGCAGCTCTGGGACTAGCGGGGGGGTGGGCACAGATACGCAGTATTTT.